This T cell receptor beta chain emerged from a study of CD8+ T cells in alopecia areata. Study-wide background: A regimen of oral tofacitinib, 5 to 10 mg twice daily, was given to treated patients.

Remarks on this clone: Its antigen is not known.

Regarding the study as a whole: Clonality was higher in lesional than normal scalp, especially in alopecia totalis/universalis.

Documented treatment: oral pan-JAK inhibitor, 5-10 mg twice daily. CDR1 MNHEY and CDR2 SVGAGI come from the germline V gene. The V and J ends lost 4 bases and 6 bases respectively, with 15 bases between them. The CDR3 extends over 14 amino acids. Sequencing templates came from extracted RNA that was reverse transcribed into cDNA. Data came from immunoSEQ multiplex PCR; TCRdb stores just in-frame clones and leaves some out. The data hold about 160,000 clones, with about two thirds observed a single time. This TCR came from a human donor with alopecia areata. The chain employs TRBV6-5 and TRBJ1-1; D is ambiguous. Sequenced here: CD4+ T cells sorted from blood, sampled at week 4, from a patient treated with tofacitinib. CDR3 protein: CASSLTLSSAEAFF. CDR3 in DNA: TGTGCCAGCAGTTTGACACTCTCCTCCGCTGAAGCTTTCTTT.